The 29 T cell receptor beta chains listed next were all sequenced from one sample in a study of blood T cell repertoires in COVID-19. Profiling relied on immunoSEQ multiplex PCR, and the TCRdb table lists in-frame clones only, not all of them. The sample records over 200,000 clones, less than 90% being singletons. The sequenced material came from PBMCs or T cells enriched from blood (not recorded which). These receptors all stem from a woman in her twenties or thirties who had been exposed to COVID-19.

This clone was found once. This chain links TRBV18 with TRBJ1-6; D is unclear. This CDR3 is built from 13 residues. The germline V and J ends were trimmed by 4 bases and 5 bases, with 6 bases remaining between them. Germline CDR1 KGHSH, CDR2 LQKENI. CDR3 in amino acids: CASSLEDNSPLHF. The CDR3 coding sequence is TGTGCCAGCTCACTCGAGGATAATTCACCCCTCCACTTT. The complete variable domain, with remaining parts taken from reference TRBV18 and TRBJ1-6, reads NAGVMQNPRHLVRRRGQEARLRCSPMKGHSHVYWYRQLPEEGLKFMVYLQKENIIDESGMPKERFSAEFPKEGPSILRIQQVVRGDSAAYFCASSLEDNSPLHFGNGTRLTVT.

This chain joins TRBV12-3 or TRBV12-4 and TRBJ1-1; 8 nucleotides agree with TRBD1. The CDR3 runs 13 residues. The ends lost 6 bases at V and 7 bases at J; junction bases unmatched: 7. The CDR3 here is CASRPLQGGEAFF. In nucleotides, the CDR3 is TGTGCCAGCAGACCCCTACAGGGGGGTGAAGCTTTCTTT.

This chain joins TRBV4-1 and TRBJ1-1; D perhaps matches TRBD1 (6 bases). The V end was cut by 6 bases, the J end by 4 bases, with 12 bases between. CDR3 length: 13 amino acids. Per the germline V gene, CDR1 is MGHRA and CDR2 is YSYEKL. CDR3 sequence reads: CASRQGGATEAFF. Written as DNA, the CDR3 is TGCGCCAGCAGACAGGGAGGGGCCACTGAAGCTTTCTTT.

The genes are TRBV29-1 and TRBJ1-1, with D hard to call. Germline CDR1 is SQVTM and CDR2 is ANQGSEA. CDR3 length equals 13 residues. Trimming pared 1 base from V and 6 bases from J, leaving 12 bases between. Here the CDR3 DNA reads TGCAGCGTTGAAGGTCTCAAGAGAGCTGAAGCTTTCTTT. Residues: CSVEGLKRAEAFF.

A remark on this clone: One end of the junction fails to match germline, which may point to a read error. V and J are TRBV4-2 and TRBJ2-2; the D gene is possibly TRBD2 (5 bases). Germline V gene lookup returns CDR1 LGHNA and CDR2 YNFKEQ. The CDR3 runs to 15 residues. The chain's CDR3 is CASSQDPGNAGELFF. The CDR3, as DNA: TGTGCCAGCAGCCAAGATCCCGGGAACGCCGGGGAGCTGTTTTTT.

The chain uses TRBV16 and TRBJ2-7; a possible D gene is TRBD1 (5 bases). Per germline, CDR1 KGHSY and CDR2 FQNENV. The CDR3 loop spans 16 amino acids. The V end was cut by 6 bases, the J end by 3 bases, with 21 bases between. CDR3 sequence: CASSHFGRSRDYEQYF. The CDR3 DNA reads TGTGCCAGCAGTCATTTTGGACGGTCCAGGGACTACGAGCAGTACTTC.

The chain couples TRBV19 to TRBJ2-2, with 13 bases fitting TRBD2. From germline, CDR1 is LNHDA and CDR2 SQIVND (reference sequence). CDR3 length: 16 amino acids. V shed 7 bases, J shed 3 bases, and the junction held 5 bases outside the gene matches. The CDR3 nucleotides read TGTGCCAGTAAACTAGCGGGGGGGCCTTACACCGGGGAGCTGTTTTTT. This translates into CASKLAGGPYTGELFF.

V gene TRBV21-1 combines with J gene TRBJ2-2; the table's D call, TRBD2, was not checked against the DNA. TRBV21-1 is a listed pseudogene. The CDR3 runs 18 residues. This chain's CDR3 is CASSKCLCGGESTGELFF. The CDR3 DNA reads as TGTGCCAGCAGCAAATGCCTCTGTGGGGGGGAATCCACCGGGGAGCTGTTTTTT.

Concerning this clone: The same CDR3 also results from other DNA sequences found in this sample. CDR3 amino acids: CASRQVQETQYF. The CDR3 nucleotides read TGTGCCAGCAGACAAGTCCAAGAGACCCAGTACTTC. V and J are TRBV2 and TRBJ2-5; D remains ambiguous. Trimming took 6 bases from V and 1 from J, leaving 6 bases between them. The germline gives CDR1 SNHLY, CDR2 FYNNEI. CDR3 length equals 12 residues.

V gene TRBV20-1 combines with J gene TRBJ1-5, with 7 bases lining up with TRBD1. There are 14 residues in the CDR3. CDR1 and CDR2 from the germline V gene are DFQATT and SNEGSKA (reference sequence). The ends lost 3 bases at V and 5 bases at J; junction bases unmatched: 7. CDR3 nucleotide sequence: TGCAGTGCTAGTGAGGGGGCAAGGGATCAGCCCCAGCATTTT. Translation: CSASEGARDQPQHF.

The J gene is TRBJ2-7, the V gene TRBV11-3; 11 nucleotides match TRBD1. The V gene's germline CDR1 is SGHNT and CDR2 YENEEA. CDR3 length: 15 residues. Trimming at V came to 5 bases and at J to 3 bases, leaving 6 bases not matched to a gene. CDR3 sequence (DNA): TGTGCCAGCAGCACGCGGGACAGGGGGGACTACGAGCAGTACTTC. Translation: CASSTRDRGDYEQYF. Drawing the rest from reference TRBV11-3 and TRBJ2-7, the complete variable domain is EAGVVQSPRYKIIEKKQPVAFWCNPISGHNTLYWYLQNLGQGPELLIRYENEEAVDDSQLPKDRFSAERLKGVDSTLKIQPAELGDSAVYLCASSTRDRGDYEQYFGPGTRLTVT.

The chain couples TRBV5-5 to TRBJ1-4; D may be TRBD1 (5 bases). The CDR3 runs to 14 residues. The germline CDR1 and CDR2 sequences are SGHKS and YYEKEE (reference sequence). V dropped 0 bases and J dropped 7 bases, with 10 bases sitting between them. This chain's CDR3 is CASSLGQGAEKLFF. In DNA form, the CDR3 reads TGTGCCAGCAGCTTGGGGCAGGGTGCTGAAAAACTGTTTTTT.

The chain joins TRBV11-2 to TRBJ1-2, with D unclear. V gave up 5 bases and J gave up 4 bases, with 14 bases separating them. CDR1 SGHAT and CDR2 FQNNGV come from the germline V gene. CDR3 length: 14 amino acids. The CDR3 here is CASSSRDIAYGYTF. The CDR3 region has the DNA TGTGCCAGCAGCAGCCGAGACATTGCCTATGGCTACACCTTC. Based on the CDR3 plus reference TRBV11-2 and TRBJ1-2, the full variable domain is EAGVAQSPRYKIIEKRQSVAFWCNPISGHATLYWYQQILGQGPKLLIQFQNNGVVDDSQLPKDRFSAERLKGVDSTLKIQPAKLEDSAVYLCASSSRDIAYGYTFGSGTRLTVV.

The chain employs TRBV5-1 and TRBJ2-2; D perhaps matches TRBD1 (6 bases). Trimming took off 2 bases at V and 6 bases at J, with 8 bases between the two ends. This CDR3 region has 13 residues. Germline loops: CDR1 SGHRS, CDR2 YFSETQ. CDR3 bases: TGCGCCAGCAGCTTCCAGGGGTCCGGGGAGCTGTTTTTT. Translation gives CASSFQGSGELFF.

This sequence joins TRBV30 and TRBJ1-1; D may be TRBD1 (6 bases). Trimming pared 3 bases from V and 1 base from J, leaving 9 bases between. Looked up from germline, CDR1 is GTSNPN and CDR2 is SVGIG (reference sequence). This CDR3 has 13 residues. As DNA, the CDR3 is TGTGCCTGGAGAGGACAGCAGAACACTGAAGCTTTCTTT. Residues: CAWRGQQNTEAFF.

The genes are TRBV18 and TRBJ1-6; unclear D gene. The CDR3 contains 15 residues. V lost 6 bases and J lost 9, with 18 bases in between. Germline assignment: CDR1 KGHSH and CDR2 LQKENI. CDR3 sequence reads: CASSPEPLPGSPLHF. The DNA for the CDR3 is TGTGCCAGCTCTCCAGAGCCCCTCCCAGGTTCACCCCTCCACTTT.

Only one count was recorded for this clone. The chain carries TRBV27 and TRBJ1-6, with D possibly matching TRBD1 (5 bases). This CDR3 is 15 amino acids long. With 2 bases removed from V and 4 bases from J, the gap between germline ends came to 9 bases. Germline values: CDR1 MNHEY, CDR2 SMNVEV (reference sequence). This chain's CDR3 is CASSLDSRYNSPLHF. The CDR3 nucleotides read TGTGCCAGCAGTTTAGACAGCCGATATAATTCACCCCTCCACTTT.

The chain combines TRBV18 with TRBJ2-5, with D tentatively TRBD2 (6 bases). The V end lost 3 bases, the J end lost 2 bases, and 10 bases lay between the germline ends. Germline V CDR1 and CDR2: KGHSH, LQKENI. The CDR3 is made up of 14 amino acids. The CDR3 here is CASSPAGTQETQYF. The CDR3 DNA reads TGTGCCAGCTCACCCGCCGGGACTCAAGAGACCCAGTACTTC.

The rearrangement links TRBV18 to TRBJ1-4, with D possibly being TRBD1 (6 bases). Trimming stripped 6 bases from V and 5 bases from J, with 13 bases between. The CDR3 runs to 14 residues. CDR1 KGHSH and CDR2 LQKENI come from the germline V gene. The CDR3 loop is CASSQGQGNEKLFF. The CDR3 bases are TGTGCCAGCTCGCAGGGGCAAGGGAATGAAAAACTGTTTTTT. Based on the CDR3 plus reference TRBV18 and TRBJ1-4, the full variable domain is NAGVMQNPRHLVRRRGQEARLRCSPMKGHSHVYWYRQLPEEGLKFMVYLQKENIIDESGMPKERFSAEFPKEGPSILRIQQVVRGDSAAYFCASSQGQGNEKLFFGSGTQLSVL.

This chain joins TRBV6-5 and TRBJ2-1; TRBD1 agrees at 8 bases. The CDR3 has 14 residues. Germline V CDR1 and CDR2: MNHEY, SVGAGI. V shed 2 bases and J 7 bases; nucleotides not matched to a gene: 4. The CDR3 DNA reads as TGTGCCAGCAGTTACGACAGGGGCGTTAATGAGCAGTTCTTC. Its protein product is CASSYDRGVNEQFF.

This chain uses TRBV18 with TRBJ2-2; TRBD1 matches at 8 bases. V was pared by 4 bases and J by 1 base, with 5 bases of the junction left unmatched. The CDR3 contains 16 residues. Looked up from germline, CDR1 is KGHSH and CDR2 is LQKENI. The CDR3 coding sequence is TGTGCCAGCTCACTGAATGACAGGGGGAACACCGGGGAGCTGTTTTTT. Residues: CASSLNDRGNTGELFF.

The CDR3 here is CASGRGGTDRYQPQHF. CDR3 nucleotide sequence: TGTGCTAGTGGTCGTGGAGGGACAGACAGATATCAGCCCCAGCATTTT. This sequence joins TRBV12-5 and TRBJ1-5, with 7 bases fitting TRBD1. Per the germline V gene, CDR1 is LGHNT and CDR2 is FRNRAP. This CDR3 is 16 amino acids long. The V segment lost 5 bases and the J segment 5 bases; nucleotides outside the gene matches: 12.

The chain couples TRBV4-2 to TRBJ2-1; TRBD2 agrees at 10 bases. With V trimmed by 1 base and J by 6 bases, 12 bases remained unmatched. The length of the CDR3 is 18 residues. CDR1 is LGHNA and CDR2 is YNFKEQ in the germline V gene. In DNA, the CDR3 is TGTGCCAGCAGCCAAGCCCTAAGCGGGGGGGGCGGGGTCAATGAGCAGTTCTTC. Translation: CASSQALSGGGGVNEQFF.

The CDR3 loop is CASSVEGLAGATDTQYF. For the CDR3, the DNA is TGTGCCAGCAGCGTAGAAGGGCTAGCGGGGGCTACAGATACGCAGTATTTT. The V call is TRBV9, the J call TRBJ2-3; 10 positions agree with TRBD2. V shed 0 bases, J shed 3 bases, and the junction held 7 bases outside the gene matches. The CDR3 has 17 amino acids. Germline CDR1 is SGDLS and CDR2 is YYNGEE.

The J gene is TRBJ1-2, the V gene TRBV2; TRBD1 matches at 7 bases. The trim removed 4 bases at V and 2 bases at J, leaving 1 base unmatched. Germline CDR1 is SNHLY and CDR2 is FYNNEI. The CDR3 has 13 residues. In DNA form, the CDR3 reads TGTGCCAGCAGTGGGACAGGAAACTATGGCTACACCTTC. Translated: CASSGTGNYGYTF.

The CDR3 here is CASSLRPSGALNEQFF. CDR3 coding DNA: TGTGCCAGCAGCTTACGGCCTAGCGGGGCCTTAAATGAGCAGTTCTTC. The chain is built from TRBV11-2 and TRBJ2-1; 9 nucleotides line up with TRBD2. Germline trimming cut 2 bases from V and 7 bases from J; bases unmatched to any gene: 9. The V gene's germline CDR1 is SGHAT and CDR2 FQNNGV. This CDR3 region has 16 residues.

The chain employs TRBV30 and TRBJ2-7; 11 bases map to TRBD1. The V gene end was trimmed by 2 bases and the J gene end by 7 bases; junction bases not matched to a gene: 7. CDR1 GTSNPN and CDR2 SVGIG come from the germline V gene (reference sequence). CDR3 length equals 14 residues. As DNA, the CDR3 is TGTGCCTGGAGTTACGGGACAGGGGGATGGGAGCAGTACTTC. Protein product: CAWSYGTGGWEQYF.

The chain carries TRBV27 and TRBJ2-3; 8 bases map to TRBD2. The CDR3 contains 17 residues. Germline CDR1 and CDR2: MNHEY and SMNVEV (reference sequence). The V and J ends lost 6 bases and 5 bases, in that order; junction bases with no gene match: 16. CDR3: CASSPVPGLVGGDTQYF. In DNA form, the CDR3 reads TGTGCCAGCAGCCCAGTACCGGGACTAGTCGGGGGAGATACGCAGTATTTT.

A single count supports this clone. The chain has TRBV11-3 and TRBJ1-6, with D tentatively TRBD1 (6 bases). Germline V gene sequence: CDR1 SGHNT, CDR2 YENEEA. This CDR3 comprises 17 residues. V dropped 5 bases and J dropped 8 bases, with 22 bases sitting between them. The CDR3 spells CASSPASGGGLDSPLHF. DNA for the CDR3: TGTGCCAGCAGCCCAGCGTCGGGGGGGGGCTTGGATTCACCCCTCCACTTT.